The 26 T cell receptor beta chains below were found in one sample sequenced in a study of blood T cells in healthy people across ages. Through a sample-barcoded 5' primer and a J-beta primer mix, a second PCR was run for roughly 6 to 12 cycles. Via MiXCR, TCRdb re-called the 5' RACE reads, giving one row per CDR3 protein. The table records around 600,000 distinct CDR3 sequences, around 50% of them present only once. Material for sequencing was blood. These receptors were taken from a man aged 80 or over in good health.

The chain joins TRBV7-2 to TRBJ2-7; possibly TRBD2 for D (7 bases). Germline V lookup: CDR1 SGHTA, CDR2 FQGNSA. Trimming cost V 1 base and J 4 bases, with 14 bases left between them. The CDR3 extends over 15 amino acids. The CDR3 sequence: CASSLGRGAVYEQYF. Written as DNA, the CDR3 is TGTGCCAGCAGCTTAGGTCGGGGGGCGGTTTACGAGCAGTACTTC.

V usage is TRBV10-2 and J usage is TRBJ2-3, with 8 bases matching TRBD2. The germline V gene has CDR1 WSHSY and CDR2 SAAADI. The J segment lost 5 bases and the V segment lost 0 bases, leaving 10 bases of the junction unmatched. This CDR3 has 17 amino acids. CDR3 nucleotides: TGCGCCAGCAGTGAGTCGTTTTCCGGGAGGGCCGAAGATACGCAGTATTTT. It codes for CASSESFSGRAEDTQYF.

The chain links TRBV12-3 or TRBV12-4 to TRBJ2-1; TRBD2 matches at 14 bases. The CDR3 is 15 residues long. V lost 4 bases, J lost 10 bases, and 6 bases stayed unmatched. Here the CDR3 DNA reads TGTGCCAGCAGTTCCGGGACTAGCGGGAGCCGGGAGCAGTTCTTC. Encoded protein: CASSSGTSGSREQFF.

The rearrangement links TRBV20-1 to TRBJ1-5, with a tentative D call TRBD1 (5 bases). CDR1 is DFQATT and CDR2 is SNEGSKA in the germline V gene (reference sequence). The CDR3 is 13 residues long. The germline V and J ends were trimmed by 6 bases and 6 bases, with 15 bases remaining between them. The DNA of the CDR3 is TGCAGTGCCCCGAGGGGCTTAGGTCAGCCCCAGCATTTT. It is translated as CSAPRGLGQPQHF.

The CDR3 nucleotides read TGCAGTGCTAGTGACTCGAGCTCCTACAATGAGCAGTACTTC. The encoded protein is CSASDSSSYNEQYF. The rearrangement links TRBV20-1 to TRBJ2-1; D remains unclear. TRBJ2-7 explains the end of the DNA better; the J call may be wrong. CDR1 DFQATT and CDR2 SNEGSKA come from the germline V gene (reference sequence). The CDR3 is made up of 14 amino acids.

This rearrangement joins TRBV5-1 to TRBJ2-1; D possibly matches TRBD1 or TRBD2 (5 bases each). With 3 bases removed from V and 7 bases from J, the gap between germline ends came to 20 bases. CDR1 and CDR2 (germline): SGHRS, YFSETQ. The CDR3 extends over 16 amino acids. In DNA form, the CDR3 reads TGCGCCAGCAGCTCCGGGGACGGGACCTATTGGAATGAGCAGTTCTTC. Translating it yields CASSSGDGTYWNEQFF.

This clonotype came up a few times. The chain couples TRBV5-5 to TRBJ2-3; TRBD1 is a possible D gene (6 bases). The V end lost 2 bases, the J end lost 2 bases, and 15 bases lay between the germline ends. Germline V CDR1 and CDR2: SGHKS, YYEKEE (reference sequence). This CDR3 has 16 amino acids. The CDR3 sequence: CASSFPTGTHTDTQYF. CDR3 bases: TGTGCCAGCAGCTTCCCGACAGGAACACACACAGATACGCAGTATTTT.

The chain couples TRBV10-3 to TRBJ2-5, with D tentatively TRBD1 (7 bases). CDR1 is ENHRY and CDR2 is SYGVKD in the germline V gene. Deletions cut 10 bases from V and 2 bases from J, with 14 bases between. The CDR3 is made up of 13 amino acids. CDR3 sequence reads: CATRTGGQETQYF. CDR3 DNA: TGTGCCACCAGGACAGGAGGGCAAGAGACCCAGTACTTC.

Concerning this clonotype itself: A much larger clone is a single base away; this may be a read error. The J gene is TRBJ1-6, the V gene TRBV6-6; possible D gene TRBD1, 5 bases. Trimming left V 2 bases short and J 6 bases short, with 14 bases between. This CDR3 contains 16 residues. Germline CDR1 reads MNHNY; CDR2 reads SVGAGI (reference sequence). CDR3 nucleotides: TGTGCCAGCAGTTACCGGGGGACTCCTTCTAATTCACCCCTCCACTTT. Translation: CASSYRGTPSNSPLHF.

The chain links TRBV6-5 to TRBJ2-5; TRBD1 is a possible D gene (6 bases). V lost 7 bases, J lost 5 bases, and 23 bases lay in between. The CDR3 extends over 16 amino acids. Germline V gives CDR1 MNHEY, CDR2 SVGAGI. The CDR3 here is CASNQGLRQGSETQYF. In DNA form, the CDR3 reads TGTGCCAGCAACCAGGGTCTTCGCCAGGGGAGCGAGACCCAGTACTTC.

The V gene is TRBV9, the J gene TRBJ2-3; TRBD2 matches at 7 bases. Trimming removed 4 bases from V and 6 bases from J; junction bases left unmatched: 11. The CDR3 runs 15 residues. CDR1 and CDR2 (germline): SGDLS, YYNGEE. The CDR3 region has the DNA TGTGCCAGCAGCCCCCTCGACAGCGGGGCCGATACGCAGTATTTT. Translating gives CASSPLDSGADTQYF.

This clonotype has just a few counts. In nucleotides, the CDR3 is TGTGCCAGCAGCGTAGATCAGACCCCCCGGGAGACCCAGTACTTC. Its protein product is CASSVDQTPRETQYF. The V and J genes are TRBV9 and TRBJ2-7, with unresolved D. TRBJ2-5 matches the DNA end more closely, so the J call is doubtful. CDR1 is SGDLS, CDR2 YYNGEE, per germline. The CDR3 extends over 15 amino acids.

The chain links TRBV13 to TRBJ1-1; D gene unclear. From germline, CDR1 is PRHDT and CDR2 FYEKMQ (reference sequence). The CDR3 runs to 14 residues. Trimming cost V 3 bases and J 0 bases, with 8 bases left between them. The CDR3 spells CASSLGLMNTEAFF. As DNA, the CDR3 is TGTGCCAGCAGCTTGGGTCTTATGAACACTGAAGCTTTCTTT.

The rearrangement uses TRBV7-9 and TRBJ1-2; TRBD1 is a possible D gene (6 bases). The germline V and J ends were trimmed by 5 bases and 5 bases, with 15 bases remaining between them. Germline loops: CDR1 SEHNR, CDR2 FQNEAQ (reference sequence). The CDR3 loop spans 14 amino acids. CDR3 loop: CASSASGTPYGYTF. CDR3 DNA sequence: TGTGCCAGCAGCGCCTCCGGGACACCTTATGGCTACACCTTC.

The sample holds one count of this clonotype. One end of the junction varies from germline; a read error may be responsible. The chain couples TRBV3-1 to TRBJ1-5; 10 bases match TRBD1. Per germline, CDR1 LGHDT and CDR2 YNNKEL (reference sequence). The CDR3 length is 16 residues. CDR3 nucleotides: TGTACCAGCAGCCCGGCCGGGACAGGGGTGGGTCAGCCCCAGCATTTT. Amino acids: CTSSPAGTGVGQPQHF.

This clonotype was seen only a few times. The chain employs TRBV6-6 and TRBJ2-5, with D perhaps given as TRBD1 or TRBD2 (5 bases each). Germline V lookup: CDR1 MNHNY, CDR2 SVGAGI (reference sequence). The ends were cut back, 7 bases at V and 1 base at J, with 22 bases in the middle. The CDR3 loop spans 17 amino acids. The CDR3: CASTPPRALGGQETQYF. The CDR3, as DNA: TGTGCCAGCACCCCCCCGCGGGCTCTTGGGGGCCAAGAGACCCAGTACTTC.

CDR3 sequence reads: CASSPLGRPSYEQYF. The CDR3 DNA reads TGTGCCAGCAGCCCCCTAGGACGACCCTCCTACGAGCAGTACTTC. The chain couples TRBV9 to TRBJ2-7; D is unclear. Germline values: CDR1 SGDLS, CDR2 YYNGEE. V shed 4 bases and J shed 0 bases, with 14 bases lying between them. The CDR3 spans 15 residues.

The chain recombines TRBV7-3 with TRBJ2-1, with TRBD2 matching 10 bases. J was trimmed by 7 bases and V by 7 bases; bases with no gene match: 10. The CDR3 runs to 15 residues. Looked up from germline, CDR1 is SGHTA and CDR2 is FQGTGA. The CDR3 sequence is CASNRAGGGMNEQFF. CDR3 bases: TGTGCCAGCAACCGAGCGGGAGGGGGAATGAATGAGCAGTTCTTC.

This clonotype was recorded a few times. The chain links TRBV2 to TRBJ2-1; 11 bases map to TRBD1. The J segment lost 6 bases and the V segment lost 6 bases, leaving 7 bases of the junction unmatched. In germline, CDR1 is SNHLY, CDR2 FYNNEI. The length of the CDR3 is 15 residues. The CDR3 DNA follows: TGTGCCAGCAGGGGGGACAGGGGGGCGAGCAATGAGCAGTTCTTC. This gives the protein CASRGDRGASNEQFF.

The rearrangement joins TRBV6-2 or TRBV6-3 to TRBJ2-3; D is perhaps TRBD2 (6 bases). Between the trimmed V and J ends, which lost 6 bases and 3 bases, there was a span of 22 bases. The germline gives CDR1 MNHEY, CDR2 SVGEGT. This CDR3 comprises 17 residues. The CDR3 bases are TGTGCCAGCAGCCCCCCGGGAGTGGAAGCGCATACAGATACGCAGTATTTT. This gives the protein CASSPPGVEAHTDTQYF.

The chain employs TRBV29-1 and TRBJ2-2; TRBD2 might be the D (6 bases). Germline V lookup: CDR1 SQVTM, CDR2 ANQGSEA. Trimming shortened V by 5 bases and J by 7 bases, and 14 bases separated the two germline ends. This CDR3 has 13 residues. In DNA form, the CDR3 reads TGCAGCGTTCGGGAGCAGTGGAACGGGGAGCTGTTTTTT. As protein: CSVREQWNGELFF.

The V gene is TRBV3-1, the J gene TRBJ1-1; no firm D call. Trimming removed 3 bases at V and 3 bases at J, with 11 bases between. Germline-derived CDR1 and CDR2 are LGHDT and YNNKEL (reference sequence). The CDR3 runs to 14 residues. CDR3 coding DNA: TGTGCCAGCAGCCATAGGGTGATTGACACTGAAGCTTTCTTT. Its translation: CASSHRVIDTEAFF.

This clonotype appeared a few times. The chain combines TRBV14 with TRBJ2-3; D not certain. CDR3 size: 13 residues. Deletions cut 0 bases from V and 6 bases from J, with 7 bases between. Germline-derived CDR1 and CDR2 are SGHDN and FVKESK. The chain's CDR3 is CASSQDLADTQYF. CDR3 sequence (DNA): TGTGCCAGCAGCCAAGATTTGGCGGATACGCAGTATTTT.

The V and J genes are TRBV12-3 or TRBV12-4 and TRBJ2-1; no clear D gene. V was cut by 6 bases and J by 2 bases, with 11 bases left in between. The CDR3 has 14 residues. The CDR3: CASSLNAAYNEQFF. In nucleotides, the CDR3 is TGTGCCAGCAGCCTCAACGCGGCCTACAATGAGCAGTTCTTC.

V and J are TRBV7-9 and TRBJ2-3; D unresolved. V gave up 7 bases and J gave up 6 bases, with 23 bases separating them. There are 16 residues in the CDR3. Germline V gene lookup returns CDR1 SEHNR and CDR2 FQNEAQ (reference sequence). The CDR3 bases are TGTGCCAGCACCCCTATCCCACAGAGAGCGTTGGATACGCAGTATTTT. Amino acids: CASTPIPQRALDTQYF.

The rearrangement uses TRBV4-2 and TRBJ1-4; no firm D call. Germline V gives CDR1 LGHNA, CDR2 YNFKEQ. Trimming left V 4 bases short and J 0 bases short, with 15 bases between. The CDR3 has 17 residues. CDR3 region: CASSLGFSRTTNEKLFF. CDR3 DNA sequence: TGTGCCAGCAGCCTCGGTTTCAGCCGAACAACTAATGAAAAACTGTTTTTT.